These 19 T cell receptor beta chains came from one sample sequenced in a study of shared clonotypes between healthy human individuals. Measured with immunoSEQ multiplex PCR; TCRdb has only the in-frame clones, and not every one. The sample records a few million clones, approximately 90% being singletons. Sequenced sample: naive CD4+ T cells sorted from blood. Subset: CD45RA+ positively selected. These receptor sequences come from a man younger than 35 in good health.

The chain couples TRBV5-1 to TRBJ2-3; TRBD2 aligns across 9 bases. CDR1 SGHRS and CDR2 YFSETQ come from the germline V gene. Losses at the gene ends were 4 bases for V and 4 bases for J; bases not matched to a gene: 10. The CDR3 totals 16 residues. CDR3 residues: CASSPLAGGPSDTQYF. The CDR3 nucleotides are TGCGCCAGCAGCCCCCTGGCGGGGGGGCCATCAGATACGCAGTATTTT.

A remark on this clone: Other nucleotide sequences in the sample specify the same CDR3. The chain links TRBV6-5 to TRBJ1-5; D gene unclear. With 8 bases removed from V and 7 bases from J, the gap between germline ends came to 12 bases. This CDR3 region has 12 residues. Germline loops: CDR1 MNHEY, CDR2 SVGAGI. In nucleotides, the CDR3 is TGTGCCAGCGGGCGGGGAGACCAGCCCCAGCATTTT. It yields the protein CASGRGDQPQHF.

The chain's CDR3 is CASKGQGGLYEQYF. The CDR3 DNA reads TGTGCCAGCAAGGGACAGGGAGGTCTCTACGAGCAGTACTTC. This chain joins TRBV28 and TRBJ2-7; 9 bases align to TRBD1. From germline, CDR1 is MDHEN and CDR2 SYDVKM. The CDR3 is 14 amino acids. After removal of 7 bases from V and 3 bases from J, the junction contained 7 bases not matched to a gene.

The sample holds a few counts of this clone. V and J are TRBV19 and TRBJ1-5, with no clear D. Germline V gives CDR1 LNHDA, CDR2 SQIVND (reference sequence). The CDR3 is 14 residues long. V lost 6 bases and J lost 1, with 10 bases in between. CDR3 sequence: CASSPGMSNQPQHF. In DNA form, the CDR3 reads TGTGCCAGTAGCCCTGGGATGAGCAATCAGCCCCAGCATTTT. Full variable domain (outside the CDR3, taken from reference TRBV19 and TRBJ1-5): DGGITQSPKYLFRKEGQNVTLSCEQNLNHDAMYWYRQDPGQGLRLIYYSQIVNDFQKGDIAEGYSVSREKKESFPLTVTSAQKNPTAFYLCASSPGMSNQPQHFGDGTRLSIL.

Here the CDR3 DNA reads TGTGCCAGCAGCTTAGTGCCAGGGGGCCACACCCAGTACTTC. The encoded protein is CASSLVPGGHTQYF. The chain carries TRBV7-9 and TRBJ2-5; 8 bases line up with TRBD1. The CDR3 is made up of 14 amino acids. Germline lookup yields CDR1 SEHNR and CDR2 FQNEAQ (reference sequence). The J segment lost 8 bases and the V segment lost 1 base, leaving 6 bases of the junction unmatched. Supplemented by reference TRBV7-9 and TRBJ2-5, the full variable domain reads DTGVSQNPRHKITKRGQNVTFRCDPISEHNRLYWYRQTLGQGPEFLTYFQNEAQLEKSRLLSDRFSAERPKGSFSTLEIQRTEQGDSAMYLCASSLVPGGHTQYFGPGTRLLVL.

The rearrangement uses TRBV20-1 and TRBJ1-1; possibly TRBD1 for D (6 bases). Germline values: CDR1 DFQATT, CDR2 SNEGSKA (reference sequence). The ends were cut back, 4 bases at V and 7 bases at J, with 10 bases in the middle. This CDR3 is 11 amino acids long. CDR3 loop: CSATADSEAFF. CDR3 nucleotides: TGCAGTGCTACCGCGGACAGTGAAGCTTTCTTT.

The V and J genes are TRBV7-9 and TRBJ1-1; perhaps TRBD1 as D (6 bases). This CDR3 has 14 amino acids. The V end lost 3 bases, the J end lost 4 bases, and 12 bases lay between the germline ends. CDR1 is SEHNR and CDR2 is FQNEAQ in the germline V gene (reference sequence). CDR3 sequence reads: CASSLTGFTTEAFF. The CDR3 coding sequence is TGTGCCAGCAGCTTGACAGGTTTTACCACTGAAGCTTTCTTT.

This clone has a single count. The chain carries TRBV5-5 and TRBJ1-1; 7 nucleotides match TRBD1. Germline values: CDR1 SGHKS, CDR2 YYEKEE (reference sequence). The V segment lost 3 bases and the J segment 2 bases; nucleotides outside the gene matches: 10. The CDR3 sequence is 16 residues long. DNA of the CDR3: TGTGCCAGCAGCTACCCGTCGGGACAGCCAAACACTGAAGCTTTCTTT. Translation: CASSYPSGQPNTEAFF.

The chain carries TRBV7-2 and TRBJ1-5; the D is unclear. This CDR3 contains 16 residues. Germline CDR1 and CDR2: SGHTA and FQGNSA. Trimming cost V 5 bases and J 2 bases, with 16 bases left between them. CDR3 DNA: TGTGCCAGCAGCAACGCCCCCCCATGGGGCAATCAGCCCCAGCATTTT. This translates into CASSNAPPWGNQPQHF.

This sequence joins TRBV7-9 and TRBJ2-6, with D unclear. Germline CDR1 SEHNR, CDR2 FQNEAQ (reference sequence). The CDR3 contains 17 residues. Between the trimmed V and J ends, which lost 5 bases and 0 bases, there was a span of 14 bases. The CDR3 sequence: CASSQWPMSSGANVLTF. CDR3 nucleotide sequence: TGTGCCAGCAGCCAGTGGCCAATGAGCTCTGGGGCCAACGTCCTGACTTTC.

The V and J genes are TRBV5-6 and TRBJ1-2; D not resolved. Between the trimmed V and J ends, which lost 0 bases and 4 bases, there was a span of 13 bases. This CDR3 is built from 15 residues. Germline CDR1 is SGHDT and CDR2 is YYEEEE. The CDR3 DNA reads TGTGCCAGCAGCTTGGATTCCGGGAACACCTATGGCTACACCTTC. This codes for CASSLDSGNTYGYTF.

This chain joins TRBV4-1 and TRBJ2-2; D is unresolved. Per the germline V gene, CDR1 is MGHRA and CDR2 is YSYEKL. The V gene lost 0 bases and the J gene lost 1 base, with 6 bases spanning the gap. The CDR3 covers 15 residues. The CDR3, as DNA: TGCGCCAGCAGCCAAGACGGCTTGAACACCGGGGAGCTGTTTTTT. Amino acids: CASSQDGLNTGELFF.

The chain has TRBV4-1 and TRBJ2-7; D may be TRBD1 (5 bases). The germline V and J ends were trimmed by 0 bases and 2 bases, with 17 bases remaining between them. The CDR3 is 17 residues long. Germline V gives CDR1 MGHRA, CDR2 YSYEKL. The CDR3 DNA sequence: TGCGCCAGCAGCCAAGATAAAGCAAAACAGGCGCCCTACGAGCAGTACTTC. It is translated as CASSQDKAKQAPYEQYF.

The CDR3 is CASSAGFPYEQYF. CDR3 coding DNA: TGCGCCAGCAGTGCGGGGTTCCCATACGAGCAGTACTTC. The chain has TRBV10-1 and TRBJ2-7; D is perhaps TRBD2 (5 bases). Trimming removed 4 bases at V and 4 bases at J, with 11 bases between. This CDR3 spans 13 amino acids. Germline V lookup: CDR1 WNHNN, CDR2 SYGVQD (reference sequence).

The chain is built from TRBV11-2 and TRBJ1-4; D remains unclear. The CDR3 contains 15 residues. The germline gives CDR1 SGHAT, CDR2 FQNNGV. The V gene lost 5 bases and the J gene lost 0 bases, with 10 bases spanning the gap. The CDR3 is CASSPVGSTNEKLFF. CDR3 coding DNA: TGTGCCAGCAGCCCCGTGGGGTCAACTAATGAAAAACTGTTTTTT.

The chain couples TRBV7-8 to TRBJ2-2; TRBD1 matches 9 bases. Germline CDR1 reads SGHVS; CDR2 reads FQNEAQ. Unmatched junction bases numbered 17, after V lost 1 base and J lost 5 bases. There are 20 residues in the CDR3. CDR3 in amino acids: CASSLVGDRGAINRTGELFF. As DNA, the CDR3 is TGTGCCAGCAGCTTAGTTGGTGACAGGGGGGCGATTAATCGTACCGGGGAGCTGTTTTTT. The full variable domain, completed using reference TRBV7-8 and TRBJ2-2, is GAGVSQSPRYKVAKRGQDVALRCDPISGHVSLFWYQQALGQGPEFLTYFQNEAQLDKSGLPSDRFFAERPEGSVSTLKIQRTQQEDSAVYLCASSLVGDRGAINRTGELFFGEGSRLTVL.

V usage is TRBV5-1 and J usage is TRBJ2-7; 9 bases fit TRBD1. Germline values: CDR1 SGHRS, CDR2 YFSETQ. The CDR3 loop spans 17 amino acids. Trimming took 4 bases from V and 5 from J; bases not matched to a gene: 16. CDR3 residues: CASSLFTSGTGSDEQYF. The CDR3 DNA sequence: TGCGCCAGCAGCCTATTTACATCCGGGACAGGGAGCGACGAGCAGTACTTC.

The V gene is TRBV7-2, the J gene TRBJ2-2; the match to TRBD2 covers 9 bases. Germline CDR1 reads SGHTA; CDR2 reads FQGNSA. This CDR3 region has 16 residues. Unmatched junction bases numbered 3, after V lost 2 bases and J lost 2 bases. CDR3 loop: CASSLTSGLNTGELFF. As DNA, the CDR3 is TGTGCCAGCAGCTTAACTAGCGGGCTTAACACCGGGGAGCTGTTTTTT.

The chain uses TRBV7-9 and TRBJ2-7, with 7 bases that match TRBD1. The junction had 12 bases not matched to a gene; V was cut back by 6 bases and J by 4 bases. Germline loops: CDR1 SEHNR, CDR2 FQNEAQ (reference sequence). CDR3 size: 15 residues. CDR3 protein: CASRRTGDFSYEQYF. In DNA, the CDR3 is TGTGCCAGCAGAAGGACAGGCGATTTTTCTTACGAGCAGTACTTC.